These 24 T cell receptor beta chains came from one sample sequenced in a study of blood T cell repertoires in COVID-19. Method: immunoSEQ multiplex PCR; TCRdb's copy keeps in-frame clones and lacks some. The sample consists of approximately 500,000 clones, roughly 89% of them appearing once. The sequenced sample was peripheral blood. The receptors come from a woman in her 50s with COVID-19, enrolled during active disease.

This chain uses TRBV6-2 or TRBV6-3 with TRBJ1-5; D not certain. V gave up 0 bases and J gave up 4 bases, with 13 bases separating them. Germline values: CDR1 MNHEY, CDR2 SVGEGT. The CDR3 covers 16 residues. In DNA, the CDR3 is TGTGCCAGCAGTTACTCTTGGAGCATTGGGAATCAGCCCCAGCATTTT. Translating gives CASSYSWSIGNQPQHF.

V gene TRBV30 combines with J gene TRBJ1-2, with a tentative D call TRBD1 (6 bases). CDR1 GTSNPN and CDR2 SVGIG come from the germline V gene (reference sequence). With 8 bases removed from V and 2 bases from J, the gap between germline ends came to 12 bases. The CDR3 has 12 amino acids. The CDR3 here is CAARDKNYGYTF. Here the CDR3 DNA reads TGTGCCGCCCGGGACAAAAACTATGGCTACACCTTC.

The V and J genes are TRBV14 and TRBJ1-1, with 7 bases matching TRBD1. The CDR3 is 14 residues long. V shed 8 bases, J shed 1 base, and the junction held 7 bases outside the gene matches. Germline-derived CDR1 and CDR2 are SGHDN and FVKESK. CDR3 nucleotide sequence: TGTGCCAGCCTACAGGGGCGGGGGAACACTGAAGCTTTCTTT. Translated, it gives CASLQGRGNTEAFF.

V and J are TRBV7-3 and TRBJ1-2, with D maybe TRBD1 (6 bases). V was trimmed by 5 bases and J by 2 bases, leaving 15 bases between them. Germline V gives CDR1 SGHTA, CDR2 FQGTGA. There are 15 residues in the CDR3. The CDR3 is CASSPNRATNYGYTF. DNA for the CDR3: TGTGCCAGCAGCCCCAACAGGGCGACGAACTATGGCTACACCTTC.

The chain employs TRBV28 and TRBJ1-5; possibly TRBD1 for D (6 bases). Germline-derived CDR1 and CDR2 are MDHEN and SYDVKM. The V gene lost 5 bases and the J gene lost 4 bases, with 9 bases spanning the gap. The CDR3 is 13 amino acids. CDR3 protein: CASSPGVNQPQHF. Here the CDR3 DNA reads TGTGCCAGCAGTCCAGGGGTGAATCAGCCCCAGCATTTT.

The genes are TRBV11-1 and TRBJ2-7, with TRBD1 matching over 7 bases. With V trimmed by 3 bases and J by 1 base, 6 bases remained unmatched. The length of the CDR3 is 15 residues. The germline V gene encodes CDR1 SGHAT and CDR2 FQDESV (reference sequence). This CDR3 reads CASSLSGTESYEQYF. The CDR3 region has the DNA TGTGCCAGCAGCTTGTCCGGGACAGAATCCTACGAGCAGTACTTC.

The chain is built from TRBV30 and TRBJ1-2; D remains unclear. V was cut by 1 base and J by 8 bases, with 23 bases left in between. Per the germline V gene, CDR1 is GTSNPN and CDR2 is SVGIG (reference sequence). The CDR3 has 16 residues. Here the CDR3 DNA reads TGTGCCTGGAGTGGGAGGACGGCACGCGCCCTAGGGGGCTACACCTTC. Protein: CAWSGRTARALGGYTF.

The V and J genes are TRBV7-2 and TRBJ1-3, with 9 bases fitting TRBD1. There are 16 residues in the CDR3. Trimming at V came to 1 base and at J to 1 base, leaving 2 bases not matched to a gene. CDR1 and CDR2 (germline): SGHTA, FQGNSA. Here the CDR3 DNA reads TGTGCCAGCAGCTTAGATGGGACAGGGTCTGGAAACACCATATATTTT. The encoded protein is CASSLDGTGSGNTIYF.

This clone was found once. This chain uses TRBV5-8 with TRBJ1-1, with TRBD1 matching 9 bases. V lost 4 bases and J lost 3; bases outside the gene matches: 13. CDR1 is SGHTS and CDR2 is YDEGEE in the germline V gene. This CDR3 is 17 amino acids long. The CDR3 loop reads CASSPWGGDRVYTEAFF. DNA for the CDR3: TGTGCCAGCAGCCCATGGGGGGGGGACAGGGTTTACACTGAAGCTTTCTTT.

This clone was observed once. The chain links TRBV3-1 (or the pseudogene TRBV3-2) to TRBJ2-1; no clear D gene. This CDR3 comprises 16 residues. The V and J ends lost 4 bases and 1 base respectively, with 14 bases between them. Germline CDR1 reads LGHDT; CDR2 reads YNNKEL (reference sequence). CDR3 DNA sequence: TGTGCCAGCAGCCCTCAGTTAACGCCTTCCTACAATGAGCAGTTCTTC. This gives the protein CASSPQLTPSYNEQFF.

V gene TRBV9 combines with J gene TRBJ2-7; TRBD2 matches at 7 bases. V dropped 4 bases and J dropped 5; count of bases not matched to a gene: 6. This CDR3 has 13 residues. Germline CDR1 is SGDLS and CDR2 is YYNGEE. The CDR3 reads CASSNGEGDEQYF. The DNA for the CDR3 is TGTGCCAGCAGCAATGGGGAGGGTGACGAGCAGTACTTC.

In this sample, this clone turned up a few times. CDR3 in DNA: TGCGCCAGCAGTCGTGCGGACTCTGGAAACACCATATATTTT. It codes for CASSRADSGNTIYF. V is TRBV5-1 and J is TRBJ1-3; D is uncertain. There are 14 residues in the CDR3. Between the trimmed V and J ends, which lost 5 bases and 0 bases, there was a span of 9 bases. Looked up from germline, CDR1 is SGHRS and CDR2 is YFSETQ.

The chain uses TRBV6-5 and TRBJ1-1; 9 positions match TRBD1. V shed 4 bases and J 5 bases; nucleotides not matched to a gene: 5. There are 14 residues in the CDR3. Germline CDR1 is MNHEY and CDR2 is SVGAGI. CDR3 bases: TGTGCCAGCAGTTCGGGACAGGGACGTACTGAAGCTTTCTTT. Its translation is CASSSGQGRTEAFF.

V is TRBV5-1 and J is TRBJ1-4; 7 bases fit TRBD1. The CDR3 runs 17 residues. The trim removed 4 bases at V and 8 bases at J, leaving 17 bases unmatched. CDR1 SGHRS and CDR2 YFSETQ come from the germline V gene. CDR3 loop: CASSPDGTALNWEKLFF. CDR3 coding DNA: TGCGCCAGCAGCCCCGACGGGACAGCCCTAAACTGGGAAAAACTGTTTTTT.

CDR3 bases: TGCGCCAGCAGCCTACAGGGTGGGGAGACTGAAGCTTTCTTT. This translates into CASSLQGGETEAFF. V and J are TRBV5-1 and TRBJ1-1; D possibly corresponds to TRBD1 (6 bases). V was cut by 4 bases and J by 5 bases, with 15 bases left in between. The CDR3 extends over 14 amino acids. Germline V lookup: CDR1 SGHRS, CDR2 YFSETQ.

J is TRBJ1-2 and V is TRBV3-1 (or the pseudogene TRBV3-2); unclear D gene. The length of the CDR3 is 13 residues. Trimming shortened V by 4 bases and J by 6 bases, and 12 bases separated the two germline ends. Per the germline V gene, CDR1 is LGHDT and CDR2 is YNNKEL (reference sequence). In DNA, the CDR3 is TGTGCCAGCAGCCGAAGTGTGAGGGATGGCTACACCTTC. This gives the protein CASSRSVRDGYTF.

This sequence joins TRBV30 and TRBJ1-1; D is undetermined. Germline V lookup: CDR1 GTSNPN, CDR2 SVGIG (reference sequence). Trimming left V 0 bases short and J 4 bases short, with 12 bases between. CDR3 length: 14 amino acids. In DNA, the CDR3 is TGTGCCTGGAGTGTTTCGCGTGAGAGCACTGAAGCTTTCTTT. Its protein is CAWSVSRESTEAFF.

This clone occurred once. This sequence joins TRBV9 and TRBJ2-5; 8 positions match TRBD1. CDR1 is SGDLS, CDR2 YYNGEE, per germline. The trim removed 3 bases at V and 3 bases at J, leaving 4 bases unmatched. The CDR3 sequence is 14 residues long. Written as DNA, the CDR3 is TGTGCCAGCAGCGCGTGGGACAGGAAAGAGACCCAGTACTTC. Translated: CASSAWDRKETQYF.

The chain carries TRBV3-1 (or the pseudogene TRBV3-2) and TRBJ1-2, with 8 bases identical to TRBD1. V was pared by 0 bases and J by 8 bases, with 8 bases of the junction left unmatched. The germline CDR1 and CDR2 sequences are LGHDT and YNNKEL (reference sequence). CDR3 length: 15 residues. The CDR3 DNA reads TGTGCCAGCAGCCAAGATACAGGGGGATTATTCGGCTACACCTTC. This sequence encodes CASSQDTGGLFGYTF.

This sequence joins TRBV5-4 and TRBJ1-2; D is uncertain. Germline lookup yields CDR1 SGHNT and CDR2 YYREEE (reference sequence). The CDR3 covers 14 residues. The V and J ends lost 4 bases and 6 bases respectively, with 16 bases between them. The CDR3 nucleotides are TGTGCCAGCAGCGCGAACGTGGAGCAGCATGGCTACACCTTC. It encodes CASSANVEQHGYTF.

The gene calls are TRBV6-5 and TRBJ1-1; D unclear. Germline lookup yields CDR1 MNHEY and CDR2 SVGAGI. The CDR3 is 15 amino acids. V was trimmed by 2 bases and J by 0 bases, leaving 10 bases between them. The CDR3 DNA reads TGTGCCAGCAGTTACGAGGCTGCCATGAACACTGAAGCTTTCTTT. Translating gives CASSYEAAMNTEAFF.

With respect to this clone: This same CDR3 is encoded by further DNA sequences in the sample. The V and J genes are TRBV11-3 and TRBJ2-2; D unresolved. The V end lost 1 base, the J end lost 1 base, and 7 bases lay between the germline ends. This CDR3 has 15 residues. The V gene's germline CDR1 is SGHNT and CDR2 YENEEA. In nucleotides, the CDR3 is TGTGCCAGCAGCTTAGGAGGCGGGAACACCGGGGAGCTGTTTTTT. Translated: CASSLGGGNTGELFF. Full variable domain (missing parts from reference TRBV11-3 and TRBJ2-2): EAGVVQSPRYKIIEKKQPVAFWCNPISGHNTLYWYLQNLGQGPELLIRYENEEAVDDSQLPKDRFSAERLKGVDSTLKIQPAELGDSAVYLCASSLGGGNTGELFFGEGSRLTVL.

The J gene is TRBJ1-2, the V gene TRBV4-1, with D maybe TRBD1 (5 bases). V lost 3 bases and J 0 bases, leaving 11 bases between the germline ends. CDR1 is MGHRA and CDR2 is YSYEKL in the germline V gene. This CDR3 is built from 15 residues. CDR3 bases: TGCGCCAGCAGCCATACTCGGGGGACTAACTATGGCTACACCTTC. Translated: CASSHTRGTNYGYTF.

The genes are TRBV7-9 and TRBJ2-7, with TRBD1 matching over 12 bases. Germline loops: CDR1 SEHNR, CDR2 FQNEAQ (reference sequence). The CDR3 covers 18 residues. V was pared by 4 bases and J by 6 bases, with 16 bases of the junction left unmatched. CDR3 bases: TGTGCCAGCAGCTCGGATAAATCCGGGACAGGGGGCCCGAGCGAGCAGTACTTC. Protein: CASSSDKSGTGGPSEQYF.